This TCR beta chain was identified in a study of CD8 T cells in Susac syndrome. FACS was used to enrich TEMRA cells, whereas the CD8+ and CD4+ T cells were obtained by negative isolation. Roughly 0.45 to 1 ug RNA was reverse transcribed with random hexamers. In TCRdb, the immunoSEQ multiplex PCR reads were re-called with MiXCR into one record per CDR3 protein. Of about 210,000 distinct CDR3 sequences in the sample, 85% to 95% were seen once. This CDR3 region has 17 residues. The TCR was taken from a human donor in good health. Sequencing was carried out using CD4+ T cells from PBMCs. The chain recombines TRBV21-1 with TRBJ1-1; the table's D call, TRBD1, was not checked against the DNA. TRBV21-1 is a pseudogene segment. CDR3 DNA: TGTGCCAGCAGCAAAGGCCGGGGGCCGGGGAGTATCACTGAAGCTTTCTTT. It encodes CASSKGRGPGSITEAFF.